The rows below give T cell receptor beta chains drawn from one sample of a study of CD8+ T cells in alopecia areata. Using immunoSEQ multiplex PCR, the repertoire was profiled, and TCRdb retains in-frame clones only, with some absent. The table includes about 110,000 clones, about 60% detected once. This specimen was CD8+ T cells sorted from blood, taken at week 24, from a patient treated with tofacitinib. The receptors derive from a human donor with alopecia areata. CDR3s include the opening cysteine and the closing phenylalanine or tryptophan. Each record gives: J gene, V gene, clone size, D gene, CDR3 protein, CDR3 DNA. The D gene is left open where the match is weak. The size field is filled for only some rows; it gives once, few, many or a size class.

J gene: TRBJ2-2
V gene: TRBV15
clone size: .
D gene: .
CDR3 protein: CATSNRQVLNTGELFF
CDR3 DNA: TGTGCCACCAGCAACCGACAGGTCTTGAACACCGGGGAGCTGTTTTTT

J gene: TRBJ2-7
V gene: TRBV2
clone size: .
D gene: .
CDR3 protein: CASSEASGAEQYF
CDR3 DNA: TGTGCCAGCAGTGAAGCGTCTGGGGCGGAGCAGTACTTC

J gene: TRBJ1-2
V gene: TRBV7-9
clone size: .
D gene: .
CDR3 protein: CASSSGQGFYGYTF
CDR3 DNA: TGTGCCAGCAGTTCCGGCCAGGGCTTCTATGGCTACACCTTC

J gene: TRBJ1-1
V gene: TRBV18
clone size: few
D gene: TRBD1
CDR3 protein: CASSPWEDRTGTEAFF
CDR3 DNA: TGTGCCAGCTCACCTTGGGAGGACAGGACGGGCACTGAAGCTTTCTTT

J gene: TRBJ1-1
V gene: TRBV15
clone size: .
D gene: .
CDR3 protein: CATSRTGMNTEAFF
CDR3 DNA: TGTGCCACCAGCAGAACAGGGATGAACACTGAAGCTTTCTTT

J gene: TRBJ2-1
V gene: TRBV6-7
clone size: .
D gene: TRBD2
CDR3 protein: CASSSDLAGGSHEQFF
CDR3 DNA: TGTGCCAGCAGTTCCGATCTAGCGGGGGGGTCCCATGAGCAGTTCTTC

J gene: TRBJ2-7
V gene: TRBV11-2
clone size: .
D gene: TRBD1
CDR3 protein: CASSLDGTGEYEQYF
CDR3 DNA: TGTGCCAGCAGCTTAGACGGGACAGGGGAATACGAGCAGTACTTC

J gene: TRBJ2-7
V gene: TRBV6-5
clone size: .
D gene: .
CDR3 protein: CASSKQGYEQYF
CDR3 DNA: TGTGCCAGCAGCAAACAGGGATACGAGCAGTACTTC

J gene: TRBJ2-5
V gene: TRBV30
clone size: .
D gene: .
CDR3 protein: CAQGFVETQYF
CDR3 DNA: TGTGCCCAGGGTTTTGTGGAGACCCAGTACTTC

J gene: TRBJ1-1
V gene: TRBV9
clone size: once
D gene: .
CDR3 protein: CASSGGHLSTEAFF
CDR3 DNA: TGTGCCAGCAGCGGGGGACACCTGAGCACTGAAGCTTTCTTT

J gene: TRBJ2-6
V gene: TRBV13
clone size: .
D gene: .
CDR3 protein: CASSATGSGANVLTF
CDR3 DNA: TGTGCCAGCAGCGCTACAGGGTCTGGGGCCAACGTCCTGACTTTC

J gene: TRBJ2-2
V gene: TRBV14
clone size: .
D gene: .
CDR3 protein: CASSLWPPDWSTGELFF
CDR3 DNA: TGTGCCAGCAGTCTTTGGCCTCCGGACTGGTCAACCGGGGAGCTGTTTTTT

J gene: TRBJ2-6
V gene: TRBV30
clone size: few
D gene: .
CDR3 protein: CAWSGSDSFAGANVLTF
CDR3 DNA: TGTGCCTGGAGTGGATCGGACTCCTTTGCAGGGGCCAACGTCCTGACTTTC

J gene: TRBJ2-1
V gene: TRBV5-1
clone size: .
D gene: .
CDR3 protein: CASSLEDQSSYNEQFF
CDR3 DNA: TGCGCCAGCAGCTTGGAGGACCAGAGCTCCTACAATGAGCAGTTCTTC

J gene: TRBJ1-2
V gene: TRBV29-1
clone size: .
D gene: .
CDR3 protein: CSVISYRYGYTF
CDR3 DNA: TGCAGCGTTATTTCGTATCGCTATGGCTACACCTTC

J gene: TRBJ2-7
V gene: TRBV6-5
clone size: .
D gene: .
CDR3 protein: CASSYSTGTQAYEQYF
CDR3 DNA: TGTGCCAGCAGTTACTCGACCGGGACTCAAGCCTACGAGCAGTACTTC

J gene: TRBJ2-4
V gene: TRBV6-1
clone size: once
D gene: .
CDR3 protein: CASTGGVDIQYF
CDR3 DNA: TGTGCCAGCACCGGCGGGGTTGACATTCAGTACTTC

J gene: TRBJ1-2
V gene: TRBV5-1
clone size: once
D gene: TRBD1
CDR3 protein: CASSEGQGLGGYGYTF
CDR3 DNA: TGCGCCAGCAGCGAGGGACAGGGCCTAGGGGGCTATGGCTACACCTTC

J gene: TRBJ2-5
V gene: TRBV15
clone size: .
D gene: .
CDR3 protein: CATSIGAKEETQYF
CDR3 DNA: TGTGCCACCAGCATTGGTGCCAAGGAAGAGACCCAGTACTTC

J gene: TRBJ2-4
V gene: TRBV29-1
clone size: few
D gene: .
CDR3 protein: CSVRRVQAKNIQYF
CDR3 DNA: TGCAGCGTTCGTAGGGTCCAAGCCAAAAACATTCAGTACTTC

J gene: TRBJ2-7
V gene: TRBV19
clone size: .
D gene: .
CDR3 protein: CASSLGGTYEQYF
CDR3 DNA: TGTGCCAGTAGTCTGGGAGGAACCTACGAGCAGTACTTC

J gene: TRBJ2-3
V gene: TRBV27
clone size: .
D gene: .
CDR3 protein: CASSWGRNTQYF
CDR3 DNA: TGTGCCAGCAGTTGGGGTCGGAATACGCAGTATTTT

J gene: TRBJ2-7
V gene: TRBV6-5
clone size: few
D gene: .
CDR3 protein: CASSSFSGGSSYEQYF
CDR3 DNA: TGTGCCAGCAGTTCATTTTCAGGGGGGAGCTCCTACGAGCAGTACTTC

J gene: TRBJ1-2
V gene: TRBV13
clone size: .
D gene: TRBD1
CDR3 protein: CASRKQGGEDYGYTF
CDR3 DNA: TGTGCCAGCAGGAAACAGGGGGGAGAGGACTATGGCTACACCTTC

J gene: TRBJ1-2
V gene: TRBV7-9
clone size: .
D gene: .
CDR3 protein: CAVDRSNYGYTF
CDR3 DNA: TGTGCCGTCGACAGGTCTAACTATGGCTACACCTTC

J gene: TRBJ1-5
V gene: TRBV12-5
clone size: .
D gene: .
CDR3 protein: CASAKGPTYSNQPQHF
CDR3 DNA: TGTGCTAGTGCAAAAGGGCCAACCTATAGCAATCAGCCCCAGCATTTT

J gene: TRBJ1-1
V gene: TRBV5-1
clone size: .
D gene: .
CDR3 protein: CASSFRGGTEAFF
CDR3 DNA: TGCGCCAGCAGCTTTAGGGGTGGCACTGAAGCTTTCTTT

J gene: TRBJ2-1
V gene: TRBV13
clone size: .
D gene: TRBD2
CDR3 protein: CASSLGAGAGNEQFF
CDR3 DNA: TGTGCCAGCAGCTTAGGAGCGGGGGCGGGGAATGAGCAGTTCTTC

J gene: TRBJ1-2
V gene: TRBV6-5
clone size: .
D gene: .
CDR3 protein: CASSQERINYGYTF
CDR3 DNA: TGTGCCAGCTCCCAGGAACGGATAAACTATGGCTACACCTTC

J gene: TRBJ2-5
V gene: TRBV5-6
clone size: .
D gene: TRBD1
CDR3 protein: CASSTQGQQETQYF
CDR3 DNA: TGTGCCAGCAGCACCCAGGGACAGCAAGAGACCCAGTACTTC

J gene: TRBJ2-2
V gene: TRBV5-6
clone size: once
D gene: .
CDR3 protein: CASSFGTPTRELFF
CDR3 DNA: TGTGCCAGCAGCTTTGGGACCCCGACCCGGGAGCTGTTTTTT

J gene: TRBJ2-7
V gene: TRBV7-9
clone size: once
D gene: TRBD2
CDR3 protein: CASTSPERGSYEQYF
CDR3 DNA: TGTGCCAGCACCTCCCCTGAGCGGGGCTCCTACGAGCAGTACTTC

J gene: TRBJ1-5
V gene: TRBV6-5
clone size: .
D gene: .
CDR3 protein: CASRQTGESNQPQHF
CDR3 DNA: TGTGCCAGCAGACAGACAGGAGAGAGCAATCAGCCCCAGCATTTT

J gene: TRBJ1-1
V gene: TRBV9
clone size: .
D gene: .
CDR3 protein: CASSMTEGTEAFF
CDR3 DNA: TGTGCCAGCAGCATGACAGAGGGCACTGAAGCTTTCTTT

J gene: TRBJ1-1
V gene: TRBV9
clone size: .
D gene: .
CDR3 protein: CASSVEQGNTEAFF
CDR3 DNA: TGTGCCAGCAGCGTAGAACAGGGGAACACTGAAGCTTTCTTT

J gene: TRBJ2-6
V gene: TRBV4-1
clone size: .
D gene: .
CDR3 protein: CASSQDRDSGANVLTF
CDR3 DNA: TGCGCCAGCAGCCAAGATCGAGATTCTGGGGCCAACGTCCTGACTTTC

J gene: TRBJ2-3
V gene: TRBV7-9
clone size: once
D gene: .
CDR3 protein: CASSLPGAHTDTQYF
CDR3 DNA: TGTGCCAGCAGCTTACCAGGGGCTCACACAGATACGCAGTATTTT

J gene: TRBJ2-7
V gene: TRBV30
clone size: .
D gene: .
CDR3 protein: CAWSRPPRPYEQYF
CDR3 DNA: TGTGCCTGGAGTCGTCCACCCAGACCCTACGAGCAGTACTTC

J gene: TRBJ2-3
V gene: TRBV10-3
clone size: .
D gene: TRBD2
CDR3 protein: CAIRGGSADTQYF
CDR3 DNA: TGTGCCATCAGGGGGGGGAGTGCGGATACGCAGTATTTT

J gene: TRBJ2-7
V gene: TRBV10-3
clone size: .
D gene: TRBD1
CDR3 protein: CAIRPGTGGFDEQYF
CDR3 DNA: TGTGCCATCAGGCCCGGGACAGGGGGTTTCGACGAGCAGTACTTC

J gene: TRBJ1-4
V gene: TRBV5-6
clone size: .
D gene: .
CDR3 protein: CASTWLGDTREKLFF
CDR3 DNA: TGTGCCAGCACCTGGCTGGGGGACACTCGAGAAAAACTGTTTTTT

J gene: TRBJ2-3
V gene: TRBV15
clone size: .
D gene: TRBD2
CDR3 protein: CATSRATSGAPDTQYF
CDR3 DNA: TGTGCCACCAGCAGAGCCACTAGCGGGGCTCCAGATACGCAGTATTTT

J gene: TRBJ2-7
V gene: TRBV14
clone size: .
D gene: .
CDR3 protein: CASSQGYEQYF
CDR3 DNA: TGTGCCAGCAGCCAAGGGTACGAGCAGTACTTC

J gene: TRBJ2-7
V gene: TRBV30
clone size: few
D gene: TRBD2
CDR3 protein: CAWSPGRDAPREYF
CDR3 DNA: TGTGCCTGGAGTCCCGGGAGGGACGCCCCAAGGGAGTACTTC

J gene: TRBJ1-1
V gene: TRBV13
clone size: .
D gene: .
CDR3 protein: CASSFGVQTEAFF
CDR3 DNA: TGTGCCAGCAGCTTTGGGGTACAGACTGAAGCTTTCTTT

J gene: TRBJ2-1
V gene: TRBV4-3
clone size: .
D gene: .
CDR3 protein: CASSQALRYNEQFF
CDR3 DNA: TGCGCCAGCAGCCAAGCTCTCAGGTACAATGAGCAGTTCTTC

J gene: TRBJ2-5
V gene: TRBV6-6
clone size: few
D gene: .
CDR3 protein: CATSREVPETQYF
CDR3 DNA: TGTGCCACATCCCGGGAAGTTCCAGAGACCCAGTACTTC

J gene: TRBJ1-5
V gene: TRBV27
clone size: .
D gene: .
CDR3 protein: CASSAIPDSNQPQHF
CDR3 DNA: TGTGCCAGCAGTGCCATTCCCGATAGCAATCAGCCCCAGCATTTT

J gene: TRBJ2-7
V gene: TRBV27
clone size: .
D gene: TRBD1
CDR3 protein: CASSLSRTGYEQYF
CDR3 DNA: TGTGCCAGCAGTTTATCGCGGACAGGGTACGAGCAGTACTTC

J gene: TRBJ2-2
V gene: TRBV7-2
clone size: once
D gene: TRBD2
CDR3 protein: CASSSPGSSGVTGELFF
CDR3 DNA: TGTGCCAGCAGTTCCCCGGGGTCCAGCGGGGTTACCGGGGAGCTGTTTTTT

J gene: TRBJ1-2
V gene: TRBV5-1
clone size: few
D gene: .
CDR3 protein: CASSLLADLYGYTF
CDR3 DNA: TGCGCCAGCAGCTTGTTGGCAGACCTCTATGGCTACACCTTC